The T cell receptor beta chain described here comes from a study of long-term antiretroviral therapy in people with HIV. This CDR3 contains 17 residues. Germline V lookup: CDR1 SGHRS, CDR2 YFSETQ. Trimming removed 0 bases at V and 0 bases at J, with 16 bases between. Researchers report immunoSEQ v3.0 was run at survey level. Each sample aimed for about 35,000-55,000 sequenced T-cell genomes. Profiled with immunoSEQ multiplex PCR; TCRdb holds only in-frame clones, not every one. The profile covers about 30,000 clones, with approximately 80% appearing a single time and about 8.2% taken by the ten largest. The study, taken as a whole, reports: Samples were collected from about 2003 to 2018 under possibly less effective ART regimens. Patients on ART gained diversity, which nonetheless stayed below transplant donor controls. Whichever time point was examined, clones expanded before ART dominated the repertoire.

A word on this clone: Its antigen is still unknown.

This chain joins TRBV5-1 and TRBJ2-7, with D perhaps given as TRBD1 or TRBD2 (6 bases each). The material sequenced was unsorted PBMCs, taken 3 years after starting antiretroviral therapy. The receptor comes from a man aged 35-49 years with HIV. CDR3 in amino acids: CASSLAGGHLSSYEQYF. CDR3 in DNA: TGCGCCAGCAGCTTGGCCGGGGGACACCTGAGCTCCTACGAGCAGTACTTC.